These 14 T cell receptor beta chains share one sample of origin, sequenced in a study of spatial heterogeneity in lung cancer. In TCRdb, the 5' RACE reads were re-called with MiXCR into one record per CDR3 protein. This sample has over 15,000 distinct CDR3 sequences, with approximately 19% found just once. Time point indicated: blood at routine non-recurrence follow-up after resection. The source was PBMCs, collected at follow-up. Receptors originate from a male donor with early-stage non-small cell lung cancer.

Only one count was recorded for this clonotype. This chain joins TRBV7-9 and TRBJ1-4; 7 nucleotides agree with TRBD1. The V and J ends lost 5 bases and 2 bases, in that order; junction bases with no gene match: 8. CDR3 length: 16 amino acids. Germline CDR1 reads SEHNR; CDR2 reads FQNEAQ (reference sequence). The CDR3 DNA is TGTGCCAGCAGCCCCCACCCGGGACAGACTAATGAAAAACTGTTTTTT. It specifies CASSPHPGQTNEKLFF.

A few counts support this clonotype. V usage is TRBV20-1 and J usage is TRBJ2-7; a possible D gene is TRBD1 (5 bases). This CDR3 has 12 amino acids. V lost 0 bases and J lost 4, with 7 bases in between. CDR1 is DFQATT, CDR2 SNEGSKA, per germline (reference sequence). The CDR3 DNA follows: TGCAGTGCTAGAGAAGACAGATACGAGCAGTACTTC. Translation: CSAREDRYEQYF.

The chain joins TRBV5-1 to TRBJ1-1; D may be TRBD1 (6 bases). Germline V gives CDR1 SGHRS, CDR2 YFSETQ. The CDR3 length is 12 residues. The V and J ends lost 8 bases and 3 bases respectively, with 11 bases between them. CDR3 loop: CARGAGDTEAFF. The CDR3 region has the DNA TGCGCCAGGGGGGCAGGGGACACTGAAGCTTTCTTT.

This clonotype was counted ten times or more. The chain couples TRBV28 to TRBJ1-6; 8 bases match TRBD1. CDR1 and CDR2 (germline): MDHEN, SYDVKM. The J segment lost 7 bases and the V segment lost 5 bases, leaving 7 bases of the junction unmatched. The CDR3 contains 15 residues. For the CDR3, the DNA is TGTGCCAGCAGTCCGAGACAGGGGCGAAATTCACCCCTCCACTTT. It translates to CASSPRQGRNSPLHF.

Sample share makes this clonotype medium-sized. In DNA, the CDR3 is TGTGCCATCAGTGAGAGACCGGGACTAGCGCTAAGCACAGATACGCAGTATTTT. This sequence encodes CAISERPGLALSTDTQYF. The rearrangement joins TRBV10-3 to TRBJ2-3; 10 bases align to TRBD2. The CDR3 contains 18 residues. V gave up 2 bases and J gave up 0 bases; unmatched junction bases: 8. Looked up from germline, CDR1 is ENHRY and CDR2 is SYGVKD.

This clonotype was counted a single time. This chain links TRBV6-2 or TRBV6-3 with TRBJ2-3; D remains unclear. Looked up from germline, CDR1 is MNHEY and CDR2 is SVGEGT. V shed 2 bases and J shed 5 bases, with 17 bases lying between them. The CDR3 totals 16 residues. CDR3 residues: CASSYGFDPRQDTQYF. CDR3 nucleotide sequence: TGTGCCAGCAGTTACGGTTTCGACCCAAGACAAGATACGCAGTATTTT.

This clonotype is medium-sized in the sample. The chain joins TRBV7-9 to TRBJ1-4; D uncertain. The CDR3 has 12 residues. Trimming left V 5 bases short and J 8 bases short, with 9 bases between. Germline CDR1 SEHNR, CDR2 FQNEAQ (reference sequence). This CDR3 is CASSRRGEKLFF. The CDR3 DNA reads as TGTGCCAGCAGCCGCCGAGGGGAAAAACTGTTTTTT. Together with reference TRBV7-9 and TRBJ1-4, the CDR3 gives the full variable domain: DTGVSQNPRHKITKRGQNVTFRCDPISEHNRLYWYRQTLGQGPEFLTYFQNEAQLEKSRLLSDRFSAERPKGSFSTLEIQRTEQGDSAMYLCASSRRGEKLFFGSGTQLSVL.

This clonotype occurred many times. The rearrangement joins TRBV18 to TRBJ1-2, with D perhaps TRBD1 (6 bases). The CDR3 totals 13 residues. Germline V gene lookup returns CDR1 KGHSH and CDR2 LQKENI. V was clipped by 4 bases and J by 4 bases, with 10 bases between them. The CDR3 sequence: CASSLRGSYGYTF. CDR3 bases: TGTGCCAGCTCACTCAGGGGTTCCTATGGCTACACCTTC.

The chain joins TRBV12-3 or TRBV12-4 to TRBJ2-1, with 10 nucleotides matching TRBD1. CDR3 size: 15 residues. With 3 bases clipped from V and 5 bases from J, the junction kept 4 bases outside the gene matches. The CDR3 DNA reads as TGTGCCAGCAGTTTTTTGGGACAGGGGAACAATGAGCAGTTCTTC. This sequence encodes CASSFLGQGNNEQFF.

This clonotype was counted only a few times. As DNA, the CDR3 is TGTGCCAGCAGCCAAGACCGCCCTGCGGGCCTTGGGACCCAGTACTTC. This translates into CASSQDRPAGLGTQYF. The rearrangement links TRBV3-1 to TRBJ2-5; D perhaps matches TRBD2 (5 bases). The germline V gene has CDR1 LGHDT and CDR2 YNNKEL (reference sequence). The CDR3 spans 16 residues. Trimming left V 0 bases short and J 7 bases short, with 18 bases between.

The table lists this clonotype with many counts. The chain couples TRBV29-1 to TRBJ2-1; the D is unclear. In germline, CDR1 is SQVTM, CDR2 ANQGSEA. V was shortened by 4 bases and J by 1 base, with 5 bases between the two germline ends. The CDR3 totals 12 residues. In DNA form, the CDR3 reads TGCAGCGTTGTGGGGTCCTACAATGAGCAGTTCTTC. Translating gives CSVVGSYNEQFF.

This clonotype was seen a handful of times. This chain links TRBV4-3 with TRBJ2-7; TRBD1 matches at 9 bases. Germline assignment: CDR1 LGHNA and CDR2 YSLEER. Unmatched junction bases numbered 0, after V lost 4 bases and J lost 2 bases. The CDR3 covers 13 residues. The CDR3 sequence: CASSRDRAYEQYF. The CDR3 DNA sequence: TGCGCCAGCAGCCGGGACAGGGCCTACGAGCAGTACTTC.

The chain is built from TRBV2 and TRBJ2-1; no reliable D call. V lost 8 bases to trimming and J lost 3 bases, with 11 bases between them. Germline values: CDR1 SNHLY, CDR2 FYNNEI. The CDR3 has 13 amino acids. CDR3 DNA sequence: TGTGCCAGCCTAAGAGACCACTACAATGAGCAGTTCTTC. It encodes CASLRDHYNEQFF. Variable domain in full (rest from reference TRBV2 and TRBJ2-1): EPEVTQTPSHQVTQMGQEVILRCVPISNHLYFYWYRQILGQKVEFLVSFYNNEISEKSEIFDDQFSVERPDGSNFTLKIRSTKLEDSAMYFCASLRDHYNEQFFGPGTRLTVL.

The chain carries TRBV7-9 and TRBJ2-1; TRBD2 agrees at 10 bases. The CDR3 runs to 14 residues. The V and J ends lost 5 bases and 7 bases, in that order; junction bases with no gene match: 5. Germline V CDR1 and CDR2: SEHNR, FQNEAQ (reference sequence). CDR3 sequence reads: CASSESGGANEQFF. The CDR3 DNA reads TGTGCCAGCAGCGAGAGCGGGGGGGCGAATGAGCAGTTCTTC.